The 31 T cell receptor beta chains below all came from one sample that was sequenced in a study of shared clonotypes between healthy human individuals. Profiled with immunoSEQ multiplex PCR; TCRdb holds only in-frame clones, not every one. The sample records approximately 2.1 million clones, more than 80% being singletons. The specimen was naive CD4+ T cells from PBMCs. The subset denotes: CD45RA+ positively selected. The source is a man between 18 and 35 years old in good health. Some clones in this sample may be carry-over from other donors' samples.

This chain uses TRBV29-1 with TRBJ2-1; 8 bases align to TRBD2. The V and J ends lost 6 bases and 7 bases, in that order; junction bases with no gene match: 17. The CDR3 runs 16 residues. The V gene's germline CDR1 is SQVTM and CDR2 ANQGSEA. The CDR3 reads CSVTTGSGRLGNEQFF. The DNA of the CDR3 is TGCAGCGTCACCACCGGAAGCGGGAGACTCGGGAATGAGCAGTTCTTC.

This clone has a single count. This chain uses TRBV5-1 with TRBJ2-3; 9 nucleotides line up with TRBD2. CDR1 is SGHRS, CDR2 YFSETQ, per germline. V trimming: 4 bases; J trimming: 5 bases; junction bases outside the gene matches: 8. This CDR3 is 15 amino acids long. Written as DNA, the CDR3 is TGCGCCAGCAGCAAAATTAGCGGGAGTGGAGATACGCAGTATTTT. The encoded protein is CASSKISGSGDTQYF.

Concerning this clone itself: Distinct nucleotide sequences in the sample also encode this CDR3. This chain connects TRBV6-5 to TRBJ1-3, with D uncertain. V lost 4 bases to trimming and J lost 4 bases, with 2 bases between them. CDR1 and CDR2 (germline): MNHEY, SVGAGI. This CDR3 region has 11 residues. The CDR3 nucleotides are TGTGCCAGCAGTTGGGGAAACACCATATATTTT. This translates into CASSWGNTIYF.

The chain uses TRBV29-1 and TRBJ2-1, with unresolved D. The CDR3 is 15 residues long. CDR1 is SQVTM, CDR2 ANQGSEA, per germline. Trimming cost V 4 bases and J 3 bases, with 16 bases left between them. Written as DNA, the CDR3 is TGCAGCGTTGCGTTTCTTTCGGCCCACTACAATGAGCAGTTCTTC. Translated: CSVAFLSAHYNEQFF.

This chain connects TRBV2 to TRBJ2-1; 8 nucleotides line up with TRBD1. Trimming cost V 4 bases and J 0 bases; bases outside gene matches: 2. The CDR3 is 15 residues long. Germline CDR1 is SNHLY and CDR2 is FYNNEI. The CDR3 DNA reads TGTGCCAGCAGTGGGGGACAGGCCTCCTACAATGAGCAGTTCTTC. Protein product: CASSGGQASYNEQFF.

The chain employs TRBV5-1 and TRBJ2-6; D is undetermined. From germline, CDR1 is SGHRS and CDR2 YFSETQ. V dropped 3 bases and J dropped 4 bases, with 11 bases sitting between them. The CDR3 covers 15 residues. The CDR3 spells CASSWRPSGANVLTF. CDR3 nucleotides: TGCGCCAGCAGCTGGCGCCCGTCCGGGGCCAACGTCCTGACTTTC.

The rearrangement joins TRBV5-1 to TRBJ2-2; D could derive from TRBD1 or TRBD2 (6 bases each). V lost 4 bases and J lost 1, with 14 bases in between. The CDR3 covers 16 residues. CDR1 and CDR2 (germline): SGHRS, YFSETQ. As DNA, the CDR3 is TGCGCCAGCAGCCCGATCGGGGGCATGAACACCGGGGAGCTGTTTTTT. Its protein product is CASSPIGGMNTGELFF.

The chain has TRBV7-2 and TRBJ1-3; D is unresolved. There are 13 residues in the CDR3. Looked up from germline, CDR1 is SGHTA and CDR2 is FQGNSA. With 8 bases removed from V and 8 bases from J, the gap between germline ends came to 16 bases. The CDR3 loop reads CASSPGRRDTIYF. In nucleotides, the CDR3 is TGTGCCAGCTCCCCCGGGCGGCGGGACACCATATATTTT.

This clone has just a few counts. CDR3 sequence reads: CAWAGGWENSNQPQHF. The CDR3 nucleotides read TGTGCCTGGGCAGGGGGCTGGGAAAATAGCAATCAGCCCCAGCATTTT. The genes are TRBV30 and TRBJ1-5; 8 nucleotides match TRBD1. The CDR3 is 16 residues long. Germline values: CDR1 GTSNPN, CDR2 SVGIG (reference sequence). Trimming removed 5 bases from V and 0 bases from J; junction bases left unmatched: 9.

The rearrangement joins TRBV7-8 to TRBJ1-1, with 7 bases matching TRBD1. V lost 6 bases and J lost 7; bases outside the gene matches: 11. Germline lookup yields CDR1 SGHVS and CDR2 FQNEAQ. The CDR3 is 14 residues long. The CDR3 region has the DNA TGTGCCAGCAGGACCCCGGGACAGCTCGTTGAAGCTTTCTTT. Its protein is CASRTPGQLVEAFF.

The chain is built from TRBV28 and TRBJ2-7, with 8 bases matching TRBD1. Per germline, CDR1 MDHEN and CDR2 SYDVKM. J was trimmed by 6 bases and V by 5 bases; bases with no gene match: 9. The CDR3 extends over 14 amino acids. The CDR3 here is CASSVAGGPREQYF. The CDR3 region has the DNA TGTGCCAGCAGTGTCGCAGGGGGCCCTCGCGAGCAGTACTTC.

J is TRBJ1-1 and V is TRBV6-1; tentative D call: TRBD1 (6 bases). Per the germline V gene, CDR1 is MNHNS and CDR2 is SASEGT. Trimming removed 5 bases from V and 5 bases from J, with 18 bases in between. The length of the CDR3 is 15 residues. The CDR3 DNA reads TGTGCCAGCAGTCCTGAAAAGGGGGGCAGGACTGAAGCTTTCTTT. Its protein product is CASSPEKGGRTEAFF.

This chain connects TRBV28 to TRBJ1-5; D is uncertain. Trimming shortened V by 9 bases and J by 1 base, and 7 bases separated the two germline ends. Germline V gene sequence: CDR1 MDHEN, CDR2 SYDVKM. The CDR3 extends over 12 amino acids. CDR3: CASYESNQPQHF. The CDR3 DNA reads as TGTGCCAGTTACGAGAGCAATCAGCCCCAGCATTTT. The full variable domain, rest sourced from reference TRBV28 and TRBJ1-5, is DVKVTQSSRYLVKRTGEKVFLECVQDMDHENMFWYRQDPGLGLRLIYFSYDVKMKEKGDIPEGYSVSREKKERFSLILESASTNQTSMYLCASYESNQPQHFGDGTRLSIL.

The chain has TRBV9 and TRBJ1-5; D ambiguous. V gave up 2 bases and J gave up 6 bases, with 15 bases separating them. The CDR3 contains 15 residues. Germline V gene lookup returns CDR1 SGDLS and CDR2 YYNGEE. The CDR3 coding sequence is TGTGCCAGCAGCGTGGGGTACGGGGTGACTCAGCCCCAGCATTTT. It codes for CASSVGYGVTQPQHF.

This chain connects TRBV2 to TRBJ1-2, with 9 nucleotides matching TRBD1. The length of the CDR3 is 15 residues. V dropped 3 bases and J dropped 7; count of bases not matched to a gene: 9. Germline-derived CDR1 and CDR2 are SNHLY and FYNNEI. CDR3: CASSEDRGALPGYTF. The DNA of the CDR3 is TGTGCCAGCAGTGAGGACAGGGGAGCCCTCCCTGGCTACACCTTC.

The V and J genes are TRBV28 and TRBJ2-1; no firm D call. Per germline, CDR1 MDHEN and CDR2 SYDVKM. Trimming left V 3 bases short and J 0 bases short, with 3 bases between. The CDR3 is 13 amino acids. The CDR3 reads CASSFASYNEQFF. The DNA of the CDR3 is TGTGCCAGCAGTTTTGCCTCCTACAATGAGCAGTTCTTC.

V usage is TRBV5-1 and J usage is TRBJ2-3; either TRBD1 or TRBD2 may supply D (5 bases each). CDR3 length: 15 amino acids. The V gene's germline CDR1 is SGHRS and CDR2 YFSETQ. With 4 bases removed from V and 0 bases from J, the gap between germline ends came to 12 bases. CDR3 bases: TGCGCCAGCAGCCAACGGGACGCCAGCACAGATACGCAGTATTTT. Translating gives CASSQRDASTDTQYF.

This clone showed up just once. The genes are TRBV6-5 and TRBJ2-7, with D perhaps matching TRBD1 (6 bases). V was pared by 6 bases and J by 2 bases, with 11 bases between. This CDR3 has 13 amino acids. Per germline, CDR1 MNHEY and CDR2 SVGAGI. The DNA for the CDR3 is TGTGCCAGCAGGACCGACAGGACCTACGAGCAGTACTTC. Translating gives CASRTDRTYEQYF.

The chain has TRBV7-2 and TRBJ2-1; 8 bases agree with TRBD2. CDR1 and CDR2 (germline): SGHTA, FQGNSA. V gave up 4 bases and J gave up 8 bases; unmatched junction bases: 16. The CDR3 has 17 amino acids. CDR3 region: CASSSLGSGRTFYEQFF. The CDR3 DNA follows: TGTGCCAGCAGCTCTTTAGGCAGCGGGAGAACGTTCTATGAGCAGTTCTTC.

The chain links TRBV6-1 to TRBJ1-5; 7 nucleotides agree with TRBD1. Trimming removed 0 bases from V and 2 bases from J; junction bases left unmatched: 10. Germline V lookup: CDR1 MNHNS, CDR2 SASEGT. The CDR3 spans 18 residues. The CDR3 protein is CASSEADQGVVRNQPQHF. In DNA form, the CDR3 reads TGTGCCAGCAGTGAAGCAGACCAGGGGGTAGTGCGCAATCAGCCCCAGCATTTT.

CDR3 in DNA: TGTGCCAGCAGCTTATTGTCGGGATTGGTGGCCAAAAACATTCAGTACTTC. This translates into CASSLLSGLVAKNIQYF. The rearrangement links TRBV7-9 to TRBJ2-4; a possible D gene is TRBD2 (5 bases). V was shortened by 2 bases and J by 1 base, with 15 bases between the two germline ends. Germline V gene lookup returns CDR1 SEHNR and CDR2 FQNEAQ (reference sequence). The CDR3 runs 17 residues. Based on the CDR3 plus reference TRBV7-9 and TRBJ2-4, the full variable domain is DTGVSQNPRHKITKRGQNVTFRCDPISEHNRLYWYRQTLGQGPEFLTYFQNEAQLEKSRLLSDRFSAERPKGSFSTLEIQRTEQGDSAMYLCASSLLSGLVAKNIQYFGAGTRLSVL.

The gene calls are TRBV28 and TRBJ1-1; 7 positions agree with TRBD1. The CDR3 extends over 16 amino acids. Unmatched junction bases numbered 8, after V lost 4 bases and J lost 0 bases. Germline V gives CDR1 MDHEN, CDR2 SYDVKM. CDR3 nucleotide sequence: TGTGCCAGCAGTTCCGCGACAGGGTGGATGAACACTGAAGCTTTCTTT. Protein: CASSSATGWMNTEAFF.

This clone was recorded once. The rearrangement links TRBV19 to TRBJ1-4, with 9 positions matching TRBD1. The CDR3 extends over 14 amino acids. J was trimmed by 5 bases and V by 3 bases; bases with no gene match: 1. Germline assignment: CDR1 LNHDA and CDR2 SQIVND (reference sequence). CDR3 nucleotide sequence: TGTGCCAGTAGTATGGGGACAGGGAATGAAAAACTGTTTTTT. This translates into CASSMGTGNEKLFF.

V gene TRBV18 combines with J gene TRBJ2-7; no clear D gene. The CDR3 covers 16 residues. Germline loops: CDR1 KGHSH, CDR2 LQKENI. V was shortened by 2 bases and J by 3 bases, with 17 bases between the two germline ends. CDR3 DNA: TGTGCCAGCTCACCAGCCCCACCGACGGACGACTACGAGCAGTACTTC. This gives the protein CASSPAPPTDDYEQYF. Filled out from reference TRBV18 and TRBJ2-7, the complete variable domain reads NAGVMQNPRHLVRRRGQEARLRCSPMKGHSHVYWYRQLPEEGLKFMVYLQKENIIDESGMPKERFSAEFPKEGPSILRIQQVVRGDSAAYFCASSPAPPTDDYEQYFGPGTRLTVT.

The chain is built from TRBV14 and TRBJ2-3; D not resolved. The CDR3 runs 13 residues. Trimming shortened V by 0 bases and J by 3 bases, and 4 bases separated the two germline ends. The germline V gene has CDR1 SGHDN and CDR2 FVKESK. The CDR3 DNA is TGTGCCAGCAGCCAAGAGAGGACAGATACGCAGTATTTT. This encodes CASSQERTDTQYF.

The V call is TRBV28, the J call TRBJ2-7; tentatively, D is TRBD1 (6 bases). Looked up from germline, CDR1 is MDHEN and CDR2 is SYDVKM. This CDR3 spans 15 amino acids. V lost 6 bases to trimming and J lost 3 bases, with 18 bases between them. CDR3 nucleotide sequence: TGTGCCAGCAGCATTACAGGGTTGGGTAGCTACGAGCAGTACTTC. This gives the protein CASSITGLGSYEQYF. The full variable domain, rest sourced from reference TRBV28 and TRBJ2-7, is DVKVTQSSRYLVKRTGEKVFLECVQDMDHENMFWYRQDPGLGLRLIYFSYDVKMKEKGDIPEGYSVSREKKERFSLILESASTNQTSMYLCASSITGLGSYEQYFGPGTRLTVT.

The chain links TRBV7-9 to TRBJ2-2; weak D call: TRBD2 (5 bases). The CDR3 is made up of 14 amino acids. Germline V CDR1 and CDR2: SEHNR, FQNEAQ (reference sequence). Trimming removed 4 bases from V and 7 bases from J, with 13 bases in between. The CDR3 DNA sequence: TGTGCCAGCAGCTCCTTACGGACTTTCGGGGAGCTGTTTTTT. This encodes CASSSLRTFGELFF.

The chain has TRBV4-1 and TRBJ2-7, with 14 bases fitting TRBD2. The germline gives CDR1 MGHRA, CDR2 YSYEKL. Trimming took 7 bases from V and 5 from J; bases not matched to a gene: 10. The CDR3 is 16 amino acids. The CDR3 coding sequence is TGCGCCAGCACGACTAGCGGGAGGGCCAATATCGACGAGCAGTACTTC. Protein product: CASTTSGRANIDEQYF.

The chain combines TRBV28 with TRBJ2-3; 9 bases agree with TRBD2. Trimming removed 5 bases from V and 4 bases from J; junction bases left unmatched: 1. CDR3 size: 13 residues. In germline, CDR1 is MDHEN, CDR2 SYDVKM. In DNA form, the CDR3 reads TGTGCCAGCAGTGTAGCGGGAGCAGATACGCAGTATTTT. This codes for CASSVAGADTQYF.

The chain joins TRBV14 to TRBJ2-5, with 9 bases that match TRBD1. Germline loops: CDR1 SGHDN, CDR2 FVKESK. CDR3 size: 18 residues. V trimming: 1 base; J trimming: 1 base; junction bases outside the gene matches: 10. In DNA, the CDR3 is TGTGCCAGCAGCCAAGTCCAGAGGACAGGGGCCTTCCAAGAGACCCAGTACTTC. Translation: CASSQVQRTGAFQETQYF.

This chain joins TRBV6-1 and TRBJ2-2; tentatively, D is TRBD2 (5 bases). CDR1 and CDR2 (germline): MNHNS, SASEGT. With 4 bases removed from V and 3 bases from J, the gap between germline ends came to 15 bases. The CDR3 has 16 residues. The CDR3 loop reads CASSVTLASYTGELFF. The CDR3 DNA reads as TGTGCCAGCAGTGTCACCCTAGCATCGTACACCGGGGAGCTGTTTTTT.